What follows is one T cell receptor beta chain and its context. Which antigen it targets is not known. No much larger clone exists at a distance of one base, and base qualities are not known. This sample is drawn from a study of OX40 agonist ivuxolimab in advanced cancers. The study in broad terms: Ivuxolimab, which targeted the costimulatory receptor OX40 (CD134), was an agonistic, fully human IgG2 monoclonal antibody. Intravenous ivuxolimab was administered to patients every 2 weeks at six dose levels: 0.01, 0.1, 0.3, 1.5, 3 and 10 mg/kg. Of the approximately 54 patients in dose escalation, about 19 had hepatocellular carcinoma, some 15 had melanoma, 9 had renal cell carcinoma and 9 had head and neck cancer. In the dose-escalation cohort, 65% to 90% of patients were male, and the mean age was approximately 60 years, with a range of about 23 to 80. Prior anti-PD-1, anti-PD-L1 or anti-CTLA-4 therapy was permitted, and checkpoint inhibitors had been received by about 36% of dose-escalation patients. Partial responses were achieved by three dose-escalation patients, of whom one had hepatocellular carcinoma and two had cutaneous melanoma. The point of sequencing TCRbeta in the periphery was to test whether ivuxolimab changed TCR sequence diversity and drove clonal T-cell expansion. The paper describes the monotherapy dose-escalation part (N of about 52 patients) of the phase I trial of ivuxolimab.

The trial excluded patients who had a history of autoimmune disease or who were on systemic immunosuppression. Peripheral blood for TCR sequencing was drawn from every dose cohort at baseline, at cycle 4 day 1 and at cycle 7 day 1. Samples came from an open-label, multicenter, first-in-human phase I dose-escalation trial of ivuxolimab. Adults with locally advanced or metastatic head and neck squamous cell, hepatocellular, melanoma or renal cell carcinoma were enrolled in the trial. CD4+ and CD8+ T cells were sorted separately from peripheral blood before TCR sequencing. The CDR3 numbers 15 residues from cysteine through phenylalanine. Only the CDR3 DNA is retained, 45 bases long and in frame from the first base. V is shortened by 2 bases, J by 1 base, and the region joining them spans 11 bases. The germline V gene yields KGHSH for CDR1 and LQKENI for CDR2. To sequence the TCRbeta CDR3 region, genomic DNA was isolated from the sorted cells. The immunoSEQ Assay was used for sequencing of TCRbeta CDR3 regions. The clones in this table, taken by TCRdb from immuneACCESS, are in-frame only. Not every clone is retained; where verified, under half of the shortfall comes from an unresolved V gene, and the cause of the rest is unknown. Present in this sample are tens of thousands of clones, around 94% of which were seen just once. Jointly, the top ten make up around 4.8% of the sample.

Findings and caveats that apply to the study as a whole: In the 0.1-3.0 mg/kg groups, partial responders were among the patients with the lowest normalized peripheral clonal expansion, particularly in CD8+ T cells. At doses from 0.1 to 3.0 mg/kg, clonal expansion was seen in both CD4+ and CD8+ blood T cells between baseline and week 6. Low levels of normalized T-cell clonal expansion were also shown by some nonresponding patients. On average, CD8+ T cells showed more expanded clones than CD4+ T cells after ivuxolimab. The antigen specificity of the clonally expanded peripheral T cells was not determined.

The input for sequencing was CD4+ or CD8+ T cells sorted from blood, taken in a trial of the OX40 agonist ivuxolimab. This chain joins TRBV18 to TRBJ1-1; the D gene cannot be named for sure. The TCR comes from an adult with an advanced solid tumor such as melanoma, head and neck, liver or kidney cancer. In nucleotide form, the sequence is TGTGCCAGCTCACCAGGAGGCCGATCGAACACTGAAGCTTTCTTT. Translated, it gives CASSPGGRSNTEAFF.